One sample yielded the 20 T cell receptor beta chains listed below, sequenced in a study of blood T cells in healthy people across ages. Primed by a sample-barcoded 5' primer and a J-beta primer mix, a second PCR proceeded for roughly 7 to 12 cycles. TCRdb called the 5' RACE reads again in MiXCR, with one record for every CDR3 protein. The table lists approximately 780,000 distinct CDR3 sequences, roughly 26% of them singletons. The sample was also linked to a second study, of T cells of mothers and their children.

The sequenced sample consisted of blood. The receptors were gathered from a boy between 5 and 17 years old in good health.

This clonotype was counted a few times. The rearrangement joins TRBV5-1 to TRBJ1-2; D is possibly TRBD1 (6 bases). This CDR3 is built from 15 residues. V shed 1 base and J shed 3 bases, with 13 bases lying between them. Germline V gene lookup returns CDR1 SGHRS and CDR2 YFSETQ. The CDR3 bases are TGCGCCAGCAGCTTGTGGGGGGCGTTTTACTATGGCTACACCTTC. It specifies CASSLWGAFYYGYTF.

This clonotype has a count of ten or more. The chain links TRBV30 to TRBJ2-7; a possible D gene is TRBD1 (5 bases). The CDR3 is made up of 17 amino acids. Germline V gene data show CDR1 as GTSNPN and CDR2 as SVGIG (reference sequence). Trimming cost V 0 bases and J 3 bases, with 21 bases left between them. CDR3 protein: CAWSVKGRVALHYEQYF. CDR3 sequence (DNA): TGTGCCTGGAGTGTAAAAGGCAGGGTCGCTCTTCACTACGAGCAGTACTTC.

This clonotype was picked up a small number of times. V and J are TRBV4-1 and TRBJ1-1; 11 nucleotides line up with TRBD1. Trimming removed 0 bases from V and 8 bases from J; junction bases left unmatched: 8. Germline values: CDR1 MGHRA, CDR2 YSYEKL. The CDR3 extends over 16 amino acids. As DNA, the CDR3 is TGCGCCAGCAGCCAAGATGACTCCGGGACAGGGGGAGAAGCTTTCTTT. This codes for CASSQDDSGTGGEAFF.

J is TRBJ2-7 and V is TRBV7-9, with D perhaps being TRBD1 or TRBD2 (5 bases each). V shed 3 bases and J shed 6 bases, with 12 bases lying between them. This CDR3 contains 13 residues. Germline V lookup: CDR1 SEHNR, CDR2 FQNEAQ (reference sequence). This CDR3 is CASSFGAEGEQYF. CDR3 in DNA: TGTGCCAGCAGCTTCGGGGCAGAAGGCGAGCAGTACTTC.

In its sample, this clonotype was seen a few times. This chain joins TRBV4-1 and TRBJ1-6; 8 bases match TRBD1. From germline, CDR1 is MGHRA and CDR2 YSYEKL. Germline trimming cut 5 bases from V and 3 bases from J; bases unmatched to any gene: 3. The CDR3 has 15 residues. CDR3: CASSETGDYNSPLHF. The CDR3 coding sequence is TGCGCCAGCAGCGAGACAGGGGACTATAATTCACCCCTCCACTTT.

This clonotype has more than one count but fewer than ten. This chain joins TRBV20-1 and TRBJ2-1, with D perhaps matching TRBD2 (6 bases). There are 12 residues in the CDR3. Germline CDR1 DFQATT, CDR2 SNEGSKA (reference sequence). The CDR3 reads CRLGGSYNEQFF. CDR3 DNA sequence: TGCCGCCTTGGGGGGTCCTACAATGAGCAGTTCTTC.

The sample holds a few counts of this clonotype. This chain uses TRBV20-1 with TRBJ2-2; TRBD2 matches at 12 bases. Germline lookup yields CDR1 DFQATT and CDR2 SNEGSKA (reference sequence). The CDR3 has 16 amino acids. V gave up 3 bases and J gave up 0 bases; unmatched junction bases: 2. In nucleotides, the CDR3 is TGCAGTGCTAGGGGACTAGCGGGCGCGAACACCGGGGAGCTGTTTTTT. Its protein is CSARGLAGANTGELFF.

In this sample, this clonotype turned up a few times. J is TRBJ1-6 and V is TRBV4-1; unclear D gene. Trimming left V 2 bases short and J 0 bases short, with 8 bases between. CDR1 is MGHRA, CDR2 YSYEKL, per germline. CDR3 length: 16 residues. The CDR3 loop is CASSQIESSYNSPLHF. The DNA for the CDR3 is TGCGCCAGCAGCCAAATAGAGAGCTCCTATAATTCACCCCTCCACTTT.

This clonotype was recorded a few times. In DNA, the CDR3 is TGCAGTGCAAGGGCCTCGCTAGCGGGGCAAGAGACCCAGTACTTC. Translating gives CSARASLAGQETQYF. This chain joins TRBV20-1 and TRBJ2-1, with 9 bases matching TRBD2. The J call is uncertain, as TRBJ2-5 better fits the DNA end. There are 15 residues in the CDR3. The V gene's germline CDR1 is DFQATT and CDR2 SNEGSKA (reference sequence).

The chain carries TRBV20-1 and TRBJ2-5; D uncertain. V gave up 5 bases and J gave up 5 bases, with 12 bases separating them. This CDR3 is 12 amino acids long. Germline CDR1 and CDR2: DFQATT and SNEGSKA (reference sequence). The CDR3 loop is CSAPSAGETQYF. The CDR3 nucleotides are TGCAGTGCTCCAAGTGCAGGCGAGACCCAGTACTTC.

In its sample, this clonotype was seen a few times. The chain has TRBV19 and TRBJ1-4; TRBD1 is a possible D gene (5 bases). Germline V CDR1 and CDR2: LNHDA, SQIVND (reference sequence). V was clipped by 3 bases and J by 6 bases, with 17 bases between them. The CDR3 runs 16 residues. CDR3 nucleotide sequence: TGTGCCAGTAGTATTGGCAGGACACGGAGGGATGAAAAACTGTTTTTT. As protein: CASSIGRTRRDEKLFF.

The chain carries TRBV14 and TRBJ1-2, with a weak D call TRBD1 (6 bases). In germline, CDR1 is SGHDN, CDR2 FVKESK. Trimming stripped 3 bases from V and 5 bases from J, with 13 bases between. This CDR3 has 14 residues. The CDR3 sequence: CASSQSRGWYGYTF. CDR3 nucleotide sequence: TGTGCCAGCAGCCAGTCCAGGGGTTGGTATGGCTACACCTTC. The variable domain in full, completed from reference TRBV14 and TRBJ1-2, reads EAGVTQFPSHSVIEKGQTVTLRCDPISGHDNLYWYRRVMGKEIKFLLHFVKESKQDESGMPNNRFLAERTGGTYSTLKVQPAELEDSGVYFCASSQSRGWYGYTFGSGTRLTVV.

This clonotype was picked up a small number of times. The chain combines TRBV7-3 with TRBJ2-2; D is unclear. Trimming stripped 1 base from V and 1 base from J, with 10 bases between. Germline V gives CDR1 SGHTA, CDR2 FQGTGA. This CDR3 has 16 amino acids. DNA for the CDR3: TGTGCCAGCAGCTTAAGGGCAACCCTGAACACCGGGGAGCTGTTTTTT. This encodes CASSLRATLNTGELFF.

This chain uses TRBV10-3 with TRBJ2-5; D is undetermined. Trimming removed 4 bases at V and 3 bases at J, with 9 bases between. Germline V gene lookup returns CDR1 ENHRY and CDR2 SYGVKD. The CDR3 covers 13 residues. CDR3 residues: CAISGAEKETQYF. In DNA form, the CDR3 reads TGTGCCATCAGTGGGGCGGAGAAAGAGACCCAGTACTTC.

The chain uses TRBV20-1 and TRBJ2-7; D gene ambiguous. From germline, CDR1 is DFQATT and CDR2 SNEGSKA (reference sequence). Trimming took 1 base from V and 2 from J, leaving 15 bases between them. This CDR3 contains 15 residues. CDR3 DNA sequence: TGCAGTGCTAGAGGACGGGCCAGGAAAACCTACGAGCAGTACTTC. It codes for CSARGRARKTYEQYF.

This rearrangement joins TRBV29-1 to TRBJ1-1; D is ambiguous. Trimming removed 1 base from V and 4 bases from J, with 7 bases in between. Germline CDR1 reads SQVTM; CDR2 reads ANQGSEA. The CDR3 has 12 amino acids. For the CDR3, the DNA is TGCAGCGTTGAAGTGGGAGGCACTGAAGCTTTCTTT. Encoded protein: CSVEVGGTEAFF.

This chain uses TRBV5-1 with TRBJ2-5; no clear D gene. The CDR3 consists of 16 residues. V gave up 0 bases and J gave up 5 bases, with 17 bases separating them. Germline V gene data show CDR1 as SGHRS and CDR2 as YFSETQ. The CDR3 reads CASSLAKLTSLETQYF. In DNA form, the CDR3 reads TGCGCCAGCAGCTTGGCCAAGTTAACAAGTTTGGAGACCCAGTACTTC.

This clonotype has just a few counts. The chain couples TRBV9 to TRBJ1-1; no reliable D call. The CDR3 length is 13 residues. V was cut by 0 bases and J by 1 base, with 4 bases left in between. From germline, CDR1 is SGDLS and CDR2 YYNGEE. Here the CDR3 reads CASSVAWNTEAFF. As DNA, the CDR3 is TGTGCCAGCAGCGTAGCGTGGAACACTGAAGCTTTCTTT.

The chain uses TRBV29-1 and TRBJ2-5; perhaps TRBD1 as D (6 bases). From germline, CDR1 is SQVTM and CDR2 ANQGSEA. There are 14 residues in the CDR3. V lost 4 bases to trimming and J lost 5 bases, with 17 bases between them. The CDR3 DNA is TGCAGCGTTGTCGAGGTCAGGGGCGTCGAGACCCAGTACTTC. This encodes CSVVEVRGVETQYF. The full variable domain, rest sourced from reference TRBV29-1 and TRBJ2-5, is SAVISQKPSRDICQRGTSLTIQCQVDSQVTMMFWYRQQPGQSLTLIATANQGSEATYESGFVIDKFPISRPNLTFSTLTVSNMSPEDSSIYLCSVVEVRGVETQYFGPGTRLLVL.

This clonotype showed up just a few times. The rearrangement uses TRBV7-3 and TRBJ2-5; D possibly corresponds to TRBD1 (5 bases). In germline, CDR1 is SGHTA, CDR2 FQGTGA. The CDR3 totals 15 residues. Trimming left V 4 bases short and J 2 bases short, with 14 bases between. CDR3 loop: CASSSSAGYQETQYF. The CDR3 DNA reads as TGTGCCAGCAGCTCATCAGCAGGGTATCAAGAGACCCAGTACTTC.